This TCR beta chain is drawn from a study of T cells in localized non-small cell lung cancer. The CDR3 contains 15 residues. Germline lookup yields CDR1 GTSNPN and CDR2 SVGIG (reference sequence). Deletions cut 0 bases from V and 5 bases from J, with 17 bases between. Sequencing used immunoSEQ multiplex PCR; TCRdb keeps in-frame clones, though not all of them. Here the sample spans approximately 2,500 clones, around a quarter being singletons. Study-wide findings and caveats: Measurement of T cell clonality placed uninvolved adjacent lung highest, above the level in tumor. Because only a single region of the tumor was sequenced, heterogeneity remains possible.

This clone was picked up a small number of times. Its antigen is currently unknown. This rearrangement joins TRBV30 to TRBJ2-7; no firm D call. The TCR was taken from a female donor at least 60 years old with stage III lung adenocarcinoma. Specimen: lung tumor tissue, collected before any cancer treatment. Written as DNA, the CDR3 is TGTGCCTGGAGTGTTTCGGACCTGGCCCGGAACGAGCAGTACTTC. Translating it yields CAWSVSDLARNEQYF.